This TCR beta chain was recovered during a study of monozygotic twins with inflammatory bowel disease (dated by TCRdb to about 2019). For context, the study as a whole: The complete study included 28 monozygotic twin pairs: 19 IBD-discordant Danish pairs and nine German pairs, of which four were IBD-concordant and five were IBD-discordant. Within discordant pairs, disease-associated traits were sought mainly by comparing IBD patients with their genetically identical healthy co-twins. Each individual had, on average, about 151 000 unique TCRalpha sequences and 181 000 unique TCRbeta sequences available for analysis. Findings and caveats that apply to the study as a whole: Different T cell subtypes could not be distinguished in the analysis. No single strong signal or clonotype linked to IBD turned up in the results, so the idea that one exists was not supported. Differing immunosuppressive treatments among patients may have added background noise and inter-individual variability to the repertoires. Repertoire similarity did not differ between concordant and discordant twins, which could be due to limited statistical power. A decrease in TCRbeta repertoire diversity, as measured by inverse Simpson index, was observed in IBD patients compared with their healthy co-twins. Fewer clonotypes were shared with other individuals by IBD patients than by healthy twins, most markedly in patients showing signs of disease activity.

Preparation of the library involved 5' RACE. Each TCR library was prepared from around 3,400 ng of total RNA. For each sample, cDNA synthesis was carried out in eight separate reactions using SMARTScribe reverse transcriptase. Unique molecular identifiers containing a 6-nucleotide sample barcode were introduced through template switching during cDNA synthesis. TCRalpha and TCRbeta cDNA was amplified in two nested PCRs of around 15 and 9 cycles, and bead purification was carried out after each PCR. Before amplification, the cDNA was treated with uracil DNA-glycosylase and purified using the QIAquick PCR purification kit. The second PCR was the step at which Illumina TruSeq-compatible adapters and sample-specific barcodes were added. TapeStation and Qubit were used to check library quality and concentration, and approximately 5.4 ng of each library was pooled. Pooled libraries were sequenced on an Illumina HiSeq2500 single-index Rapid Run with 2 x 100 bp reads and custom sequencing primers. As for the original processing: UMI-based consensus assembly with MiGEC version 1.2.6 was used to correct PCR and sequencing errors. MiXCR version 2.1.1 was used for V(D)J alignment, clonotype assembly and CDR3 extraction. To normalise gene usage, clonotype sharing and MAIT/NKT TCR abundance, the analysis used the top 1000, 10 000 and 20 000 clonotypes per sample. Diversity was computed as the inverse Simpson index with the vegan R package after downsampling to 27 000 UMIs. Statistical testing used paired Mann-Whitney U tests on the discordant twin pairs and applied Benjamini-Hochberg correction for multiple testing. TCRdb reprocessed the reads, so every CDR3 protein sequence counts as one entry and DNA is not shown. TCRdb's processing, not the authors' own work, is the source of the V and J calls. The sample table gives about 380,000 distinct CDR3 sequences. Jointly, the top ten make up just over 2.5% of the sample.

As regards this clonotype: Its antigen is still unknown.

Looking up the germline V gene (reference sequence) yields CDR1 LNHDA and CDR2 SQIVND. From the cysteine through the phenylalanine, the CDR3 covers 18 amino acids. Only the protein sequence is given. An approximately 2.5 ml peripheral blood sample was drawn into PAXgene tubes per donor and stored at -80°C. Total RNA was isolated from whole blood with the PAXgene blood miRNA kit on an automated QIAcube, without T cell sorting. Deep TCRalpha and TCRbeta repertoire profiling with unique molecular barcoding was performed on peripheral blood of monozygotic twin pairs concordant or discordant for inflammatory bowel disease. For every twin pair, smoking habits were documented, and each individual was categorised as a current, former or never smoker.

The rearrangement joined TRBV19 to TRBJ2-4; TCRdb names TRBD1, which stays unverified in the absence of DNA. The sequence came from a human donor with ulcerative colitis or Crohn's disease, or a healthy co-twin of an affected twin (not recorded which). Sequences were obtained from blood. The CDR3 has the sequence CASSMNRGPSTAKNIQYF.